This is a list of T cell receptor beta chains from one sample in a study of Ad26.COV2.S vaccination and SARS-CoV-2 variants. The protocol was immunoSEQ multiplex PCR, while the TCRdb copy is restricted to in-frame clones and leaves out a portion. The sample consists of approximately 350,000 clones, around 87% of them appearing once. This sample comprised peripheral blood, obtained in a trial of Ad26.COV2.S vaccine versus placebo. Source of these receptors: a person between 18 and 60 years old who received the Ad26.COV2.S COVID-19 vaccine or a placebo. Each CDR3 is given with its conserved first and last residue. A D gene is named only where the DNA matches it firmly. Clone sizes are given selectively: once, few, many, or a class where the clone is expanded.

clone_size	j_call	v_call	d_call	cdr3_nt	cdr3_aa
.	TRBJ1-3	TRBV4-1	TRBD1	TGCGCCAGCAGCCCTCAGGGGGCCTTCTCTGGAAACACCATATATTTT	CASSPQGAFSGNTIYF
.	TRBJ2-1	TRBV14	.	TGTGCCAGCAGCCAAGATTGGGAGCGTGGTCCCTACAATGAGCAGTTCTTC	CASSQDWERGPYNEQFF
few	TRBJ1-3	TRBV14	.	TGTGCCAGCAGCCCTTTGGGACCGAGCTCTGGAAACACCATATATTTT	CASSPLGPSSGNTIYF
.	TRBJ1-1	TRBV11-2	TRBD1	TGTGCCAGCAGCCCCCGACAGGGGGACACTGAAGCTTTCTTT	CASSPRQGDTEAFF
.	TRBJ1-5	TRBV27	TRBD1	TGTGCCAGCAGTTTATCGGGTAGTCCCTGGGGCAGGGGGCCTTATAGCAATCAGCCCCAGCATTTT	CASSLSGSPWGRGPYSNQPQHF
once	TRBJ1-2	TRBV5-6	.	TGTGCCAGCAGACTCTTTGGGGCTGGCTACACCTTC	CASRLFGAGYTF
.	TRBJ1-6	TRBV18	.	TGTGCCAGCTCCCAAACAGAAGAAAATTCACCCCTCCACTTT	CASSQTEENSPLHF
few	TRBJ2-7	TRBV27	.	TGTGCCAGAGAGCTCGGGGACGACTTTACCTACGAGCAGTACTTC	CARELGDDFTYEQYF
.	TRBJ1-3	TRBV7-9	.	TGTGCCAGCAGCGCCGAGATCGGCTCTGGAAACACCATATATTTT	CASSAEIGSGNTIYF
.	TRBJ1-1	TRBV6-6	.	TGTGCCAGCAGTCTTCCGACAGAACTGAACACTGAAGCTTTCTTT	CASSLPTELNTEAFF
once	TRBJ1-2	TRBV6-5	.	TGTGCCCTCCTTTGGGCGGGGGCTCACGGCTACACCTTC	CALLWAGAHGYTF
.	TRBJ1-6	TRBV13	TRBD1	TGTGCCAGCAGCTTGGGGACAGGGACTAATAATTCACCCCTCCACTTT	CASSLGTGTNNSPLHF
.	TRBJ1-5	TRBV19	.	TGTGCCAGTAGCCGACAGGGCAATCAGCCCCAGCATTTT	CASSRQGNQPQHF
.	TRBJ1-4	TRBV11-2	TRBD1	TGTGCCAGCAAACCCTACGGGGACAGGGGGGAAAAACTGTTTTTT	CASKPYGDRGEKLFF
few	TRBJ1-1	TRBV6-2/TRBV6-3	TRBD1	TGTGCCAGCAGTTACGAGACAGGGGGCTGGGGAGCTTTCTTT	CASSYETGGWGAFF
.	TRBJ2-7	TRBV6-1	.	TGTGCCAGCAGTGAATCCCAGAGCTCCTACGAGCAGTACTTC	CASSESQSSYEQYF
few	TRBJ1-2	TRBV4-1	.	TGCGCCAGCAGCCAAGGGGGATCCCCCAAGTATGGCTACACCTTC	CASSQGGSPKYGYTF
.	TRBJ1-2	TRBV2	.	TGTGCCAGCCTTGACACAGTTGGGCTTGGCTACACCTTC	CASLDTVGLGYTF
.	TRBJ1-2	TRBV30	TRBD1	TGTGCCTGGGGACAGGGTAACTATGGCTACACCTTC	CAWGQGNYGYTF
.	TRBJ2-7	TRBV7-9	.	TGTGCCAGCAGCTTTTCGCTAGCCTCCTACGAGCAGTACTTC	CASSFSLASYEQYF
.	TRBJ2-5	TRBV7-7	TRBD1	TGTGCTAGCAGCTTCGGACAGGGGCTCCAAGAGACCCAGTACTTC	CASSFGQGLQETQYF
.	TRBJ2-3	TRBV6-5	TRBD2	TGTGCCAGCAGGCCGACTAGCGGGGGCACAGATACGCAGTATTTT	CASRPTSGGTDTQYF
.	TRBJ1-5	TRBV10-3	.	TGTGCCATCAGTGAGTCCAATTACAGGAATCAGCCCCAGCATTTT	CAISESNYRNQPQHF
.	TRBJ1-2	TRBV5-1	.	TGCGCCAGCAGCGCGCCCGGGACCAACTATGGCTACACCTTC	CASSAPGTNYGYTF
.	TRBJ2-1	TRBV18	.	TGTGCCAGCTCACCTTCCTATTTGGACGGGAATGAGCAGTTCTTC	CASSPSYLDGNEQFF
.	TRBJ1-6	TRBV7-9	.	TGTGCCAGCAGCCCCAGACCGTTTAATTCACCCCTCCACTTT	CASSPRPFNSPLHF
once	TRBJ2-5	TRBV7-2	.	TGTGCCAGCAGCTTTCCGGGGCGAGAGACCCAGTACTTC	CASSFPGRETQYF
.	TRBJ2-6	TRBV5-5	TRBD1	TGTGCCAGCAGCGGGACAGGCTCTGGGGCCAACGTCCTGACTTTC	CASSGTGSGANVLTF